This is a list of T cell receptor beta chains from one sample in a study of regulatory T cells in long-lasting Graves disease. TCRdb reanalysed the multiplex PCR reads using MiXCR and keeps one entry per CDR3 protein. The table shows roughly 440,000 distinct CDR3 sequences, with around 15% occurring only once. The same data also went into a second study, on T cells in Graves' hyperthyroidism and ophthalmopathy.

Specimen: peripheral blood mononuclear cells (PBMCs), collected at new diagnosis, from a patient treated with antithyroid drugs. These receptors all come from a woman younger than 30 with Graves disease. CDR3s include the opening cysteine and the closing phenylalanine or tryptophan. The order of the fields is D gene, J gene, V gene, clone size, CDR3 protein, CDR3 DNA. D genes are given only for firm matches. Where a row states a size, it is once, few, many or the class of an expanded clone; other rows omit it.

- | TRBJ1-4 | TRBV5-1 | few | CASSLPAPGEKLFF | TGCGCCAGCAGCTTGCCAGCCCCTGGGGAAAAACTGTTTTTT
- | TRBJ1-1 | TRBV6-1 | many | CASRNGPNTEAFF | TGTGCCAGCAGAAACGGACCGAACACTGAAGCTTTCTTT
- | TRBJ1-1 | TRBV29-1 | many | CSGGTGTEAFF | TGCAGCGGAGGGACGGGCACTGAAGCTTTCTTT
- | TRBJ1-1 | TRBV25-1 | - | CASSGPGNTEAFF | TGTGCCAGCAGTGGCCCGGGGAACACTGAAGCTTTCTTT
TRBD2 | TRBJ2-7 | TRBV9 | many | CASSAARTSGRVEQYF | TGTGCCAGCAGCGCTGCCAGAACTAGCGGGAGGGTTGAGCAGTACTTC
TRBD2 | TRBJ2-1 | TRBV5-1 | - | CASSFVAGGNEQFF | TGCGCCAGCAGCTTTGTTGCGGGAGGCAATGAGCAGTTCTTC
- | TRBJ2-1 | TRBV29-1 | few | CSVWRNEQFF | TGCAGCGTTTGGCGAAATGAGCAGTTCTTC
- | TRBJ1-6 | TRBV12-3/TRBV12-4 | few | CASSPTRTNSPLHF | TGTGCCAGCAGCCCGACAAGAACTAATTCACCCCTCCACTTT
- | TRBJ2-1 | TRBV7-9 | few | CASSLGLAQNNEQFF | TGTGCCAGCAGCTTAGGGCTAGCGCAAAACAATGAGCAGTTCTTC
- | TRBJ2-3 | TRBV5-1 | many | CASSSDHGSTDTQYF | TGCGCCAGCAGCTCCGACCATGGCAGCACAGATACGCAGTATTTT
TRBD1 | TRBJ1-1 | TRBV28 | many | CASRGTGGLVNTEAFF | TGTGCCAGCAGAGGGACAGGGGGTTTGGTGAACACTGAAGCTTTCTTT
TRBD1 | TRBJ1-2 | TRBV2 | few | CASIRGQAYGYTF | TGTGCCAGCATTAGGGGACAGGCTTATGGCTACACCTTC
TRBD2 | TRBJ2-7 | TRBV10-2 | many | CASITTRGGRYEQYF | TGCGCCAGCATTACGACTCGTGGCGGGAGGTACGAGCAGTACTTC
- | TRBJ2-2 | TRBV6-2/TRBV6-3 | - | CASGWKDANTGELFF | TGTGCCAGCGGGTGGAAGGACGCGAACACCGGGGAGCTGTTTTTT
- | TRBJ2-5 | TRBV3-1 | few | CASSQGPTETQYF | TGTGCCAGCAGCCAAGGTCCGACTGAGACCCAGTACTTC
TRBD1 | TRBJ2-7 | TRBV4-1 | few | CASSQVGTGGYEQYF | TGCGCCAGCAGCCAAGTTGGGACAGGGGGCTACGAGCAGTACTTC
- | TRBJ2-2 | TRBV5-1 | few | CASTTGSVTGELFF | TGCGCCAGCACTACGGGTAGCGTGACCGGGGAGCTGTTTTTT
TRBD2 | TRBJ2-1 | TRBV5-5 | - | CASSFLLAVINEQFF | TGTGCCAGCAGCTTCTTACTAGCGGTTATCAATGAGCAGTTCTTC
- | TRBJ2-5 | TRBV18 | many | CASSPQRSQETQYF | TGTGCCAGCTCACCGCAGCGGTCACAAGAGACCCAGTACTTC
TRBD2 | TRBJ2-1 | TRBV12-3/TRBV12-4 | many | CASRPTSGIEQFF | TGTGCCAGCAGACCCACTAGCGGGATTGAGCAGTTCTTC
- | TRBJ1-2 | TRBV12-3/TRBV12-4 | many | CASRLRENYGYTF | TGTGCCAGCAGACTGAGGGAGAACTATGGCTACACCTTC
- | TRBJ1-2 | TRBV29-1 | - | CSAGVAEYGYTF | TGCAGCGCCGGGGTGGCGGAGTATGGCTACACCTTC
- | TRBJ1-4 | TRBV7-2 | few | CASSLEQLNEKLFF | TGTGCCAGCAGCTTAGAACAACTCAATGAAAAACTGTTTTTT
- | TRBJ1-6 | TRBV5-1 | - | CASSLSVLSPLHF | TGCGCCAGCAGCTTGTCCGTTCTATCACCCCTCCACTTT
- | TRBJ1-1 | TRBV11-2 | - | CASSLDYQSDTEAFF | TGTGCCAGCAGCTTAGATTATCAGTCGGACACTGAAGCTTTCTTT
- | TRBJ2-1 | TRBV3-1 | many | CASSQLGFDEQFF | TGTGCCAGCAGCCAATTAGGGTTCGATGAGCAGTTCTTC
TRBD1 | TRBJ2-1 | TRBV28 | many | CASSWPGQVFNEQFF | TGTGCCAGCAGTTGGCCGGGACAGGTATTCAATGAGCAGTTCTTC
- | TRBJ1-2 | TRBV7-9 | - | CASSLGPDSNYGYTF | TGTGCCAGCAGCTTAGGTCCGGACAGTAACTATGGCTACACCTTC
- | TRBJ1-1 | TRBV19 | few | CASSILAEAFF | TGTGCCAGTAGTATTCTGGCAGAAGCTTTCTTT
- | TRBJ1-4 | TRBV3-1 | many | CASSPQEAPNEKLFF | TGTGCCAGCAGCCCCCAGGAGGCTCCTAATGAAAAACTGTTTTTT
- | TRBJ1-5 | TRBV6-1 | few | CASSGGMNQPQHF | TGTGCCAGCAGTGGGGGGATGAATCAGCCCCAGCATTTT
TRBD2 | TRBJ2-7 | TRBV6-5 | many | CASSLIEAGAYEQYF | TGTGCCAGCAGTTTGATCGAAGCGGGAGCCTACGAGCAGTACTTC
TRBD2 | TRBJ2-6 | TRBV6-1 | - | CAGRRTSGGVEANVLTF | TGTGCCGGCAGGAGGACTAGCGGGGGTGTCGAGGCCAACGTCCTGACTTTC
TRBD2 | TRBJ2-7 | TRBV28 | many | CASRILSGRPYWQYF | TGTGCCAGCAGGATACTCAGCGGGAGACCTTATTGGCAGTACTTC
TRBD2 | TRBJ2-7 | TRBV12-3/TRBV12-4 | many | CASSYTSGRSYEQYF | TGTGCCAGCAGCTATACTAGCGGGAGGTCTTACGAGCAGTACTTC
TRBD1 | TRBJ2-2 | TRBV6-1 | few | CASSPLILDRRNTGELFF | TGTGCCAGCAGCCCACTAATCCTGGACAGGAGAAACACCGGGGAGCTGTTTTTT
- | TRBJ2-1 | TRBV7-9 | many | CASSLATPGSDEQFF | TGTGCCAGCAGCTTAGCGACCCCCGGAAGTGATGAGCAGTTCTTC
- | TRBJ2-1 | TRBV28 | many | CASSRNWQYNEQFF | TGTGCCAGCAGCAGAAATTGGCAGTACAATGAGCAGTTCTTC
- | TRBJ1-1 | TRBV2 | few | CARSSGYTEAFF | TGTGCCCGCAGCTCAGGGTACACTGAAGCTTTCTTT
- | TRBJ1-1 | TRBV6-1 | few | CASSNREYTEAFF | TGTGCCAGCAGTAACAGGGAGTACACTGAAGCTTTCTTT
TRBD2 | TRBJ2-2 | TRBV6-5 | few | CASSSSGAPNTGELFF | TGTGCCAGCAGTTCCAGCGGGGCCCCGAACACCGGGGAGCTGTTTTTT